The entry below describes one T cell receptor beta chain. Antigen: not known. The data originate from a study of CD8+ T cells in alopecia areata. Treatment reported: oral pan-JAK inhibitor, 5-10 mg twice daily. Extraction of RNA preceded its reverse transcription into cDNA, which served as the sequencing template. Produced via immunoSEQ multiplex PCR; TCRdb's table is partial and in-frame only. Here the sample spans 200,000 to 250,000 clones, about 50% being singletons. Broader study findings: Many expanded lesional clones persisted in scalp and blood during tofacitinib treatment.

The germline V gene has CDR1 SGHNT and CDR2 YYREEE (reference sequence). V lost 1 base, J lost 9 bases, and 12 bases lay in between. The CDR3 runs to 13 residues. Sequenced here: CD4+ T cells sorted from blood, sampled at week 4, from a patient treated with tofacitinib. The TCR was taken from a human donor with alopecia areata. The chain joins TRBV5-4 to TRBJ2-3, with a weak D call TRBD1 (5 bases). As DNA, the CDR3 is TGTGCCAGCAGCTTGACAGGTCAGGACACGCAGTATTTT. This gives the protein CASSLTGQDTQYF.